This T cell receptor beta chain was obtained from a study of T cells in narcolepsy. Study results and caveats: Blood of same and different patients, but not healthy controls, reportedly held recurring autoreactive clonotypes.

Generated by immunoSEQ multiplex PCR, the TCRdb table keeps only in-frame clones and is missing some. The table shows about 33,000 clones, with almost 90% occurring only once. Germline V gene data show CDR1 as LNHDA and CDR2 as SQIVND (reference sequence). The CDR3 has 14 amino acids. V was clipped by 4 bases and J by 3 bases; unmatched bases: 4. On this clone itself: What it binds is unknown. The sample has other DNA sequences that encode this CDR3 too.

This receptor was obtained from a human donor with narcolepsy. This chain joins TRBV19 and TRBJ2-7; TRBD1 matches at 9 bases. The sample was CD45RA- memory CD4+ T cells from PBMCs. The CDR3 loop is CASSTGQGGYEQYF. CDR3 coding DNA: TGTGCCAGTAGTACGGGACAGGGAGGCTACGAGCAGTACTTC. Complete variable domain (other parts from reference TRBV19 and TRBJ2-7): DGGITQSPKYLFRKEGQNVTLSCEQNLNHDAMYWYRQDPGQGLRLIYYSQIVNDFQKGDIAEGYSVSREKKESFPLTVTSAQKNPTAFYLCASSTGQGGYEQYFGPGTRLTVT.